The next 25 T cell receptor beta chains were all read from a single sample in a study of T cells in Graves' hyperthyroidism and ophthalmopathy. Amplified TCR beta CDR3 regions came from RNA transcripts. Initially, a first-round RT-PCR of the TCR CDR3 employed the HTBI primer set. TCRdb analysed the multiplex PCR reads with MiXCR anew, one entry per CDR3 protein. Among 490,000 or so distinct CDR3 sequences listed, less than 25% were seen once. The specimen sequenced was blood. These receptors came from a woman in her seventies with Graves' ophthalmopathy.

The chain joins TRBV9 to TRBJ1-6; 11 bases fit TRBD1. This CDR3 comprises 17 residues. V lost 4 bases and J lost 5; bases outside the gene matches: 8. Germline CDR1 SGDLS, CDR2 YYNGEE. The CDR3 DNA reads as TGTGCCAGCAGCACCCACGGACAGGGGGCCGATAATTCACCCCTCCACTTT. Amino acid sequence: CASSTHGQGADNSPLHF.

The rearrangement uses TRBV5-1 and TRBJ1-6; TRBD1 matches 8 bases. CDR1 SGHRS and CDR2 YFSETQ come from the germline V gene. Germline trimming cut 4 bases from V and 7 bases from J; bases unmatched to any gene: 4. CDR3 length equals 14 residues. CDR3 sequence: CASSVTGANSPLHF. DNA for the CDR3: TGCGCCAGCAGCGTGACAGGGGCAAATTCACCCCTCCACTTT.

In its sample, this clonotype was seen once. This chain joins TRBV20-1 and TRBJ2-3, with D perhaps TRBD1 (7 bases). In germline, CDR1 is DFQATT, CDR2 SNEGSKA (reference sequence). Trimming took 3 bases from V and 6 from J, leaving 10 bases between them. The CDR3 contains 12 residues. The CDR3, as DNA: TGCAGTGCTAGGACAGGGAGGGATACGCAGTATTTT. Translation gives CSARTGRDTQYF.

The genes are TRBV7-2 and TRBJ2-3; 7 bases are shared with TRBD1. The germline V gene has CDR1 SGHTA and CDR2 FQGNSA. V was clipped by 3 bases and J by 2 bases; unmatched bases: 11. The CDR3 loop spans 17 amino acids. CDR3 in DNA: TGTGCCAGCAGCTTTTTACCGGGACAGCTATCCACAGATACGCAGTATTTT. Amino acids: CASSFLPGQLSTDTQYF.

This clonotype was detected many times. V usage is TRBV7-2 and J usage is TRBJ2-3; D may be TRBD2 (7 bases). This CDR3 comprises 16 residues. The V end lost 3 bases, the J end lost 0 bases, and 13 bases lay between the germline ends. Looked up from germline, CDR1 is SGHTA and CDR2 is FQGNSA. Here the CDR3 reads CASSLGGALSTDTQYF. CDR3 DNA: TGTGCCAGCAGCTTGGGGGGGGCGCTTAGCACAGATACGCAGTATTTT. The full variable domain, with the rest looked up from reference TRBV7-2 and TRBJ2-3, is GAGVSQSPSNKVTEKGKDVELRCDPISGHTALYWYRQSLGQGLEFLIYFQGNSAPDKSGLPSDRFSAERTGGSVSTLTIQRTQQEDSAVYLCASSLGGALSTDTQYFGPGTRLTVL.

The chain is built from TRBV12-3 or TRBV12-4 and TRBJ1-1; no definite D call. The ends were cut back, 10 bases at V and 11 bases at J, with 14 bases in the middle. The length of the CDR3 is 10 residues. The CDR3 reads CATGRGEAFF. The CDR3 region has the DNA TGTGCCACCGGAAGAGGAGAGGCTTTCTTT.

This chain links TRBV30 with TRBJ2-1; possibly TRBD1 for D (5 bases). Between the trimmed V and J ends, which lost 1 base and 10 bases, there was a span of 8 bases. The CDR3 is 11 residues long. CDR1 and CDR2 from the germline V gene are GTSNPN and SVGIG (reference sequence). The CDR3 region is CAWSGQYEQFF. CDR3 nucleotides: TGTGCCTGGAGTGGACAGTACGAGCAGTTCTTC. Variable domain in full (rest from reference TRBV30 and TRBJ2-1): SQTIHQWPATLVQPVGSPLSLECTVEGTSNPNLYWYRQAAGRGLQLLFYSVGIGQISSEVPQNLSASRPQDRQFILSSKKLLLSDSGFYLCAWSGQYEQFFGPGTRLTVL.

V is TRBV12-3 or TRBV12-4 and J is TRBJ2-2; D unresolved. The CDR3 length is 14 residues. Trimming removed 6 bases from V and 1 base from J, with 9 bases in between. CDR3 amino acids: CASRLRGNTGELFF. The CDR3 DNA follows: TGTGCCAGCAGACTCCGAGGGAACACCGGGGAGCTGTTTTTT.

This clonotype has a handful of counts. The gene calls are TRBV9 and TRBJ1-1; 11 bases map to TRBD1. Germline V CDR1 and CDR2: SGDLS, YYNGEE. The V and J ends lost 2 bases and 8 bases, in that order; junction bases with no gene match: 2. The CDR3 loop spans 13 amino acids. CDR3 amino acids: CASSVGTGGEAFF. In DNA form, the CDR3 reads TGTGCCAGCAGCGTTGGGACAGGGGGGGAAGCTTTCTTT.

This clonotype appeared many times. The chain links TRBV2 to TRBJ2-7, with D perhaps given as TRBD1 or TRBD2 (5 bases each). From germline, CDR1 is SNHLY and CDR2 FYNNEI. This CDR3 is built from 16 residues. Trimming shortened V by 3 bases and J by 2 bases, and 17 bases separated the two germline ends. This chain's CDR3 is CASSEGPRSLTYEQYF. CDR3 sequence (DNA): TGTGCCAGCAGTGAGGGACCGCGGTCGCTTACCTACGAGCAGTACTTC.

This sequence joins TRBV20-1 and TRBJ2-7; D is unresolved. Germline V gene data show CDR1 as DFQATT and CDR2 as SNEGSKA (reference sequence). CDR3 length: 15 amino acids. With 3 bases removed from V and 0 bases from J, the gap between germline ends came to 15 bases. CDR3 region: CSASLFFLSSYEQYF. In DNA, the CDR3 is TGCAGTGCTAGTCTCTTCTTCCTTAGCTCCTACGAGCAGTACTTC.

This clonotype was counted ten times or more. Here the CDR3 DNA reads TGTGCCAGCAATCAGGGGGGAGTTGGTGAGCAGTTCTTC. Translated, it gives CASNQGGVGEQFF. The gene calls are TRBV2 and TRBJ2-1; D is perhaps TRBD1 (7 bases). Trimming took off 7 bases at V and 9 bases at J, with 16 bases between the two ends. The CDR3 is 13 amino acids. Germline CDR1 SNHLY, CDR2 FYNNEI.

The gene calls are TRBV6-5 and TRBJ1-2, with 7 positions matching TRBD1. CDR1 is MNHEY and CDR2 is SVGAGI in the germline V gene. V dropped 0 bases and J dropped 7; count of bases not matched to a gene: 5. The CDR3 is 14 amino acids. This chain's CDR3 is CASSYSHRGLGYTF. In nucleotides, the CDR3 is TGTGCCAGCAGTTACTCCCACAGGGGTCTTGGCTACACCTTC.

This clonotype was seen more than once but under ten times. The rearrangement links TRBV12-3 or TRBV12-4 to TRBJ1-2; no firm D call. V was clipped by 3 bases and J by 4 bases, with 9 bases between them. The CDR3 extends over 13 amino acids. The CDR3 region is CASSLNVGYGYTF. In nucleotides, the CDR3 is TGTGCCAGCAGTTTGAACGTGGGCTATGGCTACACCTTC.

The genes are TRBV9 and TRBJ2-2, with TRBD1 matching over 8 bases. From germline, CDR1 is SGDLS and CDR2 YYNGEE. The CDR3 contains 15 residues. V lost 4 bases, J lost 7 bases, and 9 bases stayed unmatched. CDR3 sequence: CASSPFDRGDGELFF. CDR3 DNA: TGTGCCAGCAGCCCCTTCGACAGGGGAGACGGGGAGCTGTTTTTT.

This clonotype occurred a few times. The rearrangement links TRBV7-9 to TRBJ2-1; TRBD2 is a possible D gene (5 bases). CDR1 and CDR2 (germline): SEHNR, FQNEAQ (reference sequence). Deletions cut 3 bases from V and 5 bases from J, with 20 bases between. CDR3 length equals 17 residues. In DNA, the CDR3 is TGTGCCAGCAGCTTTCCCCGAGACCCACTAGAGAACAATGAGCAGTTCTTC. This sequence encodes CASSFPRDPLENNEQFF.

V usage is TRBV27 and J usage is TRBJ1-5, with a tentative D call TRBD1 (6 bases). Germline-derived CDR1 and CDR2 are MNHEY and SMNVEV (reference sequence). The germline V and J ends were trimmed by 2 bases and 3 bases, with 8 bases remaining between them. The CDR3 runs 14 residues. The CDR3 region has the DNA TGTGCCAGCAGTTTAACAGGGACCAATCAGCCCCAGCATTTT. Protein: CASSLTGTNQPQHF.

The V call is TRBV12-3 or TRBV12-4, the J call TRBJ2-1; D is ambiguous. The CDR3 loop spans 12 amino acids. Trimming shortened V by 8 bases and J by 6 bases, and 11 bases separated the two germline ends. The chain's CDR3 is CASQFAGNEQFF. The CDR3 DNA is TGTGCCAGCCAGTTTGCCGGCAATGAGCAGTTCTTC.

V usage is TRBV5-4 and J usage is TRBJ1-4; weak D call: TRBD1 (6 bases). Trimming shortened V by 2 bases and J by 7 bases, and 12 bases separated the two germline ends. Germline CDR1 and CDR2: SGHNT and YYREEE (reference sequence). CDR3 length equals 14 residues. CDR3 residues: CASSLGGTREKLFF. CDR3 DNA: TGTGCCAGCAGCTTAGGAGGGACACGTGAAAAACTGTTTTTT.

Note on this clonotype: This could be a read error, since a much larger clone is one nucleotide away. The gene calls are TRBV12-3 or TRBV12-4 and TRBJ2-7, with D possibly being TRBD1 (5 bases). The CDR3 length is 13 residues. This chain's CDR3 is CASSFGAAREQCF. CDR3 DNA: TGTGCCAGCAGTTTTGGGGCGGCGCGCGAGCAGTGCTTC.

The table lists this clonotype with many counts. CDR3 in DNA: TGTGCCAGCAGTCAACAGGGAAGGGGAACAGAGACCCAGTACTTC. It encodes CASSQQGRGTETQYF. The chain recombines TRBV28 with TRBJ2-5; tentative D call: TRBD1 (6 bases). CDR3 length equals 15 residues. The V end was cut by 5 bases, the J end by 4 bases, with 17 bases between. Germline V lookup: CDR1 MDHEN, CDR2 SYDVKM.

This clonotype was found many times. The chain joins TRBV28 to TRBJ2-5; 7 bases align to TRBD1. After removal of 10 bases from V and 3 bases from J, the junction contained 11 bases not matched to a gene. Germline V gives CDR1 MDHEN, CDR2 SYDVKM. The CDR3 sequence is 14 residues long. CDR3 protein: CATADRERKETQYF. For the CDR3, the DNA is TGTGCCACCGCCGACAGGGAAAGAAAAGAGACCCAGTACTTC.

This clonotype came up many times. The chain has TRBV20-1 and TRBJ2-7; D unclear. The ends were cut back, 3 bases at V and 3 bases at J, with 18 bases in the middle. This CDR3 has 15 amino acids. Germline V gene data show CDR1 as DFQATT and CDR2 as SNEGSKA (reference sequence). The CDR3 nucleotides read TGCAGTGCTAGCCCCGAAAGGTCAGCCGTCTACGAGCAGTACTTC. It yields the protein CSASPERSAVYEQYF.

In its sample, this clonotype was seen many times. The gene calls are TRBV27 and TRBJ1-1; the D gene is possibly TRBD1 (5 bases). Trimming took 1 base from V and 4 from J, leaving 10 bases between them. The CDR3 length is 14 residues. Germline values: CDR1 MNHEY, CDR2 SMNVEV (reference sequence). The CDR3 sequence: CASSLFRGRTEAFF. CDR3 coding DNA: TGTGCCAGCAGTTTATTCCGGGGACGCACTGAAGCTTTCTTT.

The chain combines TRBV15 with TRBJ2-5, with a tentative D call TRBD2 (6 bases). CDR1 LNHNV and CDR2 YYDKDF come from the germline V gene (reference sequence). This CDR3 is 17 amino acids long. V lost 0 bases and J lost 7, with 21 bases in between. CDR3 in DNA: TGTGCCACCAGCAGAGATCAAGGCGGGATCCCCCTTGGGACCCAGTACTTC. Translation: CATSRDQGGIPLGTQYF. Together with reference TRBV15 and TRBJ2-5, the CDR3 gives the full variable domain: DAMVIQNPRYQVTQFGKPVTLSCSQTLNHNVMYWYQQKSSQAPKLLFHYYDKDFNNEADTPDNFQSRRPNTSFCFLDIRSPGLGDTAMYLCATSRDQGGIPLGTQYFGPGTRLLVL.